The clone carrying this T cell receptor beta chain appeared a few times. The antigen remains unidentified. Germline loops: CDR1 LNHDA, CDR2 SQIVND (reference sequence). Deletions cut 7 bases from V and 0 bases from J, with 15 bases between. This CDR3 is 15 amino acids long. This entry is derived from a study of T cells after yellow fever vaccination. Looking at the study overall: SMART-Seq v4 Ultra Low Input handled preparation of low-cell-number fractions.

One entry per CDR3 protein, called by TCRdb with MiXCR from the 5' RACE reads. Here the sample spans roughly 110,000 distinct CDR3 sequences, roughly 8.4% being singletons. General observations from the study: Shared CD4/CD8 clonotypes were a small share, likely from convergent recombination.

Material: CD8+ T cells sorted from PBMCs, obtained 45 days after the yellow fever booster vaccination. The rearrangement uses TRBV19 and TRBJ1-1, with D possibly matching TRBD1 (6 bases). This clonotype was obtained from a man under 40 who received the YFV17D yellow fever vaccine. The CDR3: CASILTGGMNTEAFF. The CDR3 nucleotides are TGTGCCAGTATCCTGACAGGAGGGATGAACACTGAAGCTTTCTTT.